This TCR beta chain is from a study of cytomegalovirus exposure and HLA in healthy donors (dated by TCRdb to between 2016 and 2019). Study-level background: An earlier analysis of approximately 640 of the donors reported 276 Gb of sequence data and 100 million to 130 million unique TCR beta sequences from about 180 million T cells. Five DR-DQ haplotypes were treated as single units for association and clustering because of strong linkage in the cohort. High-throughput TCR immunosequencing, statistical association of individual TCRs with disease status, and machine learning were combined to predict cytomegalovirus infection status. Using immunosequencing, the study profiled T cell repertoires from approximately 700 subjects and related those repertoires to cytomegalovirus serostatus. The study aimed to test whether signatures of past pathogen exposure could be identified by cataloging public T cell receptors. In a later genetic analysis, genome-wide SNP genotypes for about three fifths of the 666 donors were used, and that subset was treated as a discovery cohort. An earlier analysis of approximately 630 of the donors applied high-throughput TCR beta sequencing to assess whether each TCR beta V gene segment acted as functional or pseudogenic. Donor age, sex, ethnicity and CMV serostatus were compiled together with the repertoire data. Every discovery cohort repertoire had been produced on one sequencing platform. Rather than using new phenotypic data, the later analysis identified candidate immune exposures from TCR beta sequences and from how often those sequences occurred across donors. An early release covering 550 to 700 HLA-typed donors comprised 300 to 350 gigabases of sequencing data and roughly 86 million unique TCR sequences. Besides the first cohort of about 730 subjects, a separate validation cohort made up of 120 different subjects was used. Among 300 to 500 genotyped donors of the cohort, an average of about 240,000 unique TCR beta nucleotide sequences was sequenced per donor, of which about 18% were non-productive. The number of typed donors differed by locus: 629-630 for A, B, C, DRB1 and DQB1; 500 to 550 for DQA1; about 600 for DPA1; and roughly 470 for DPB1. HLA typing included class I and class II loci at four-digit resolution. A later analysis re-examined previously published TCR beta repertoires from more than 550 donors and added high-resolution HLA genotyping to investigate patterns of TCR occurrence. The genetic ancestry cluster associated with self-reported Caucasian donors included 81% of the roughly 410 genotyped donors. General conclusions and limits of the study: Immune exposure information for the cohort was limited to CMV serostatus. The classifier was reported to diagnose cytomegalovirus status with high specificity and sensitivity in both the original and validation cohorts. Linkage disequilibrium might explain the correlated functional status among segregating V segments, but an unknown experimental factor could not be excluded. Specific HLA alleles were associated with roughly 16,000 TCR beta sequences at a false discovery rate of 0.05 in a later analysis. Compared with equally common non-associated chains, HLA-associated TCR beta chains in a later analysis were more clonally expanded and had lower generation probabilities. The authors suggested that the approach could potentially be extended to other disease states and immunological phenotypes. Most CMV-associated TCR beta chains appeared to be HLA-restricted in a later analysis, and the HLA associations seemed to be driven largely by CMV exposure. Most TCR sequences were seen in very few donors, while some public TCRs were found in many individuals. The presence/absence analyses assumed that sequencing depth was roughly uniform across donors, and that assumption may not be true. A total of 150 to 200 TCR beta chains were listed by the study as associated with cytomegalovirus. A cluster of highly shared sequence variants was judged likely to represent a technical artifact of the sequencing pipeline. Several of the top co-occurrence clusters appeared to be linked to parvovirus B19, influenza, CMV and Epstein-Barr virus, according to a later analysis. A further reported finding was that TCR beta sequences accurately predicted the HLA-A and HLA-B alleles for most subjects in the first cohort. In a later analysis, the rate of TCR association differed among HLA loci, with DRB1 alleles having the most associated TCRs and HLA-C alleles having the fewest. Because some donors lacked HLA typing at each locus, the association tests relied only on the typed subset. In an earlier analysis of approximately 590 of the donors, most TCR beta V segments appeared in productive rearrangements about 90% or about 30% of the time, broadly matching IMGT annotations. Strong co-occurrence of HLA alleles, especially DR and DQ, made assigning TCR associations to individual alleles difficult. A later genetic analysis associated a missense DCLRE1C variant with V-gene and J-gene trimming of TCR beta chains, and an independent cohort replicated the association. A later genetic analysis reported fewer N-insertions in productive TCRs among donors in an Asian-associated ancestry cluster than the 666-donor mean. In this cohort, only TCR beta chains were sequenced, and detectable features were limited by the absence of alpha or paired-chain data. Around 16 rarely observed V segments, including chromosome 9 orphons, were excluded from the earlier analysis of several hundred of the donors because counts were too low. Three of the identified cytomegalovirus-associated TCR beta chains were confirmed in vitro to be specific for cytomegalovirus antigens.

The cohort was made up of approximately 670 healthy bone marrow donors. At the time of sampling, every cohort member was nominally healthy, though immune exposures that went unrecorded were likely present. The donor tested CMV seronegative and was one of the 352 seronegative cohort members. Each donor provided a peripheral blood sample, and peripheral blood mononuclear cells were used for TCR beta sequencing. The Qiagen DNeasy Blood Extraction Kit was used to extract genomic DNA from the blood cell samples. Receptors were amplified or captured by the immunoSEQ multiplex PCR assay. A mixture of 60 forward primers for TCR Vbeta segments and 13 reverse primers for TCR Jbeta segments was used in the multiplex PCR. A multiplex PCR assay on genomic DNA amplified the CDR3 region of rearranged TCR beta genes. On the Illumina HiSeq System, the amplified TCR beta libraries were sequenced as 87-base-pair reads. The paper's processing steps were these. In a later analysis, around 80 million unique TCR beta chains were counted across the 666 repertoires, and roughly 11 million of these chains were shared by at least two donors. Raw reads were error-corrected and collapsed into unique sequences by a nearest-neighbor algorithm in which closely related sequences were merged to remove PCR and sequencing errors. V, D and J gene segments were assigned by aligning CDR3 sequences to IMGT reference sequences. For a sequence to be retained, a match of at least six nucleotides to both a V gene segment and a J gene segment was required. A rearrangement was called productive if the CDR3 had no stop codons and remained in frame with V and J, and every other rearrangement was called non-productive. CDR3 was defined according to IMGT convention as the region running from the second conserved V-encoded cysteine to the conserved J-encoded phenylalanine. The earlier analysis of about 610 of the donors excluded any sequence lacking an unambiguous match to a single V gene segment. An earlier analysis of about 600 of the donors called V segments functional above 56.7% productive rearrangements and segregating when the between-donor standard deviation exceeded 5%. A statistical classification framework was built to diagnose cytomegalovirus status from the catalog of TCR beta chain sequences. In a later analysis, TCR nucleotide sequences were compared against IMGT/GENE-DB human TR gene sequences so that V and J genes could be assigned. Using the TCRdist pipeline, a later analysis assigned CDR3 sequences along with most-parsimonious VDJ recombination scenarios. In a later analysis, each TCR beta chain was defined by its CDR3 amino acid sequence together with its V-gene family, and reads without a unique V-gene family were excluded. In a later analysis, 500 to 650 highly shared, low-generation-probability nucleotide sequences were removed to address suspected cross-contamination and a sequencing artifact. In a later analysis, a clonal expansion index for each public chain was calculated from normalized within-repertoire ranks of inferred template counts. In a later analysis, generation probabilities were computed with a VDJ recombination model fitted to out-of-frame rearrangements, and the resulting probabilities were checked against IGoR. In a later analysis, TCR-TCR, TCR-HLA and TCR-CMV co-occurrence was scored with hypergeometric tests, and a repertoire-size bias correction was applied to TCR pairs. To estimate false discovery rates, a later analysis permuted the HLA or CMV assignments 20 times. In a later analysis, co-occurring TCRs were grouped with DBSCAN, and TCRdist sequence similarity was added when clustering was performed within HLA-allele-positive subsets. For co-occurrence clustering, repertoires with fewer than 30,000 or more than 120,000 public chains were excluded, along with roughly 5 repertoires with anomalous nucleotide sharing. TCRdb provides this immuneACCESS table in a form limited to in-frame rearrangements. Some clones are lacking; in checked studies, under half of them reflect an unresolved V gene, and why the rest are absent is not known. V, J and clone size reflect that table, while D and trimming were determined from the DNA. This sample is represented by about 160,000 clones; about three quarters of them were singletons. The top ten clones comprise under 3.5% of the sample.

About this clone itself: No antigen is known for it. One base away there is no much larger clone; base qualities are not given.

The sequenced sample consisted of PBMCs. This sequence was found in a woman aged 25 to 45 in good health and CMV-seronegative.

The CDR3 is CSASGSGGITDTQYF. The sequenced DNA: TGCAGCGCGAGTGGAAGCGGGGGAATCACAGATACGCAGTATTTT. The rearranged segments are TRBV29-1 and TRBJ2-3, with 8 bases aligning to TRBD2. From V the trimming removes 7 bases and from J it removes 2 bases, while the gene matches leave 11 bases of the junction unaccounted for. The germline V gene yields SQVTM for CDR1 and ANQGSEA for CDR2. CDR3 length: 15 amino acids, cysteine to phenylalanine. CDR3 DNA is the only sequence kept; it has 45 bases, read in frame from the first base.